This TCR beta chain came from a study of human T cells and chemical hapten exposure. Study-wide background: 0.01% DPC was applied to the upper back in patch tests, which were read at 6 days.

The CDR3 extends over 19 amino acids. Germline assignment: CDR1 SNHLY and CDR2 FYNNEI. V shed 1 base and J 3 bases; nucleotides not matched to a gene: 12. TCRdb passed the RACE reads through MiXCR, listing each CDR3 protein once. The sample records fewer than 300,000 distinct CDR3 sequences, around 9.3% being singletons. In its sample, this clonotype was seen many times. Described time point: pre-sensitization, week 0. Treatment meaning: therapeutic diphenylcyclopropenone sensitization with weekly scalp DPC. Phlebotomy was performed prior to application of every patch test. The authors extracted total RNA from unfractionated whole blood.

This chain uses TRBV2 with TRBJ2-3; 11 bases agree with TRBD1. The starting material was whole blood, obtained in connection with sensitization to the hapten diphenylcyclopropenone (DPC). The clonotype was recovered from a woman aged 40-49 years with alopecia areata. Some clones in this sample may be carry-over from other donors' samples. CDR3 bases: TGTGCCAGCAGTGAAGTCGACCGGGACAGGGGGTTTGAGACAGATACGCAGTATTTT. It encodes CASSEVDRDRGFETDTQYF.